The 18 T cell receptor beta chains below were found in one sample sequenced in a study of blood T cell repertoires in COVID-19. Using immunoSEQ multiplex PCR, the repertoire was profiled, and TCRdb retains in-frame clones only, with some absent. The sample lists about 220,000 clones; under 90% were seen once. The sample taken for sequencing was peripheral blood. The receptors were sampled from a woman aged 60-75 years who had recovered from COVID-19.

Note on this clone: The same CDR3 arises from other DNA sequences in this sample as well. The V gene is TRBV5-6, the J gene TRBJ1-2; 9 bases are shared with TRBD1. The CDR3 extends over 15 amino acids. V shed 1 base, J shed 4 bases, and the junction held 5 bases outside the gene matches. The germline CDR1 and CDR2 sequences are SGHDT and YYEEEE. DNA for the CDR3: TGTGCCAGCAGCTTGCCGGGACAGGGTGCCTATGGCTACACCTTC. It encodes CASSLPGQGAYGYTF.

Only one count was recorded for this clone. The chain joins TRBV28 to TRBJ2-5; 8 bases are a match to TRBD1. The CDR3 has 15 amino acids. Losses at the gene ends were 4 bases for V and 6 bases for J; bases not matched to a gene: 10. Looked up from germline, CDR1 is MDHEN and CDR2 is SYDVKM. The CDR3 loop is CASSSAAQGAQTQYF. The CDR3 DNA reads TGTGCCAGCAGTTCCGCTGCGCAGGGGGCGCAGACCCAGTACTTC.

The chain employs TRBV29-1 and TRBJ2-3, with TRBD2 matching 9 bases. CDR3 length: 14 residues. Germline V gives CDR1 SQVTM, CDR2 ANQGSEA. Trimming took 4 bases from V and 2 from J; bases not matched to a gene: 4. The chain's CDR3 is CSVVAGDITDTQYF. The CDR3 nucleotides are TGCAGCGTTGTAGCGGGGGATATCACAGATACGCAGTATTTT.

The J gene is TRBJ2-1, the V gene TRBV10-3; 8 nucleotides match TRBD2. The CDR3 is 15 residues long. J was trimmed by 4 bases and V by 6 bases; bases with no gene match: 8. The germline gives CDR1 ENHRY, CDR2 SYGVKD. Here the CDR3 reads CAISGAGESYNEQFF. The CDR3 coding sequence is TGTGCCATCAGCGGAGCGGGGGAGAGTTACAATGAGCAGTTCTTC.

V usage is TRBV7-2 and J usage is TRBJ2-4, with D uncertain. V was cut by 1 base and J by 2 bases, with 9 bases left in between. The germline gives CDR1 SGHTA, CDR2 FQGNSA. The CDR3 extends over 15 amino acids. The CDR3 reads CASSLVPTSKNIQYF. The DNA for the CDR3 is TGTGCCAGCAGCTTAGTTCCTACTTCCAAAAACATTCAGTACTTC.

This clone was picked up a small number of times. The gene calls are TRBV11-2 and TRBJ2-7; TRBD1 matches at 7 bases. The CDR3 totals 15 residues. Unmatched junction bases numbered 7, after V lost 5 bases and J lost 0 bases. Germline lookup yields CDR1 SGHAT and CDR2 FQNNGV. The CDR3 sequence is CASSGFAGGSYEQYF. In DNA form, the CDR3 reads TGTGCCAGCAGCGGGTTTGCAGGGGGCTCCTACGAGCAGTACTTC.

This clone has just a few counts. A junction boundary mismatches the germline segment, possibly from a read error. The gene calls are TRBV7-7 and TRBJ2-1, with 11 positions matching TRBD1. Germline assignment: CDR1 SSHAT and CDR2 FNYEAQ (reference sequence). The CDR3 contains 14 residues. CDR3 sequence (DNA): TGTGCTAGCAGCACTGGACAGGGGGCAGGAGAGCAGTTCTTC. Protein product: CASSTGQGAGEQFF.

The V gene is TRBV6-5, the J gene TRBJ2-1; 11 nucleotides match TRBD1. The CDR3 has 15 amino acids. V lost 6 bases and J lost 3; bases outside the gene matches: 4. Germline V CDR1 and CDR2: MNHEY, SVGAGI. CDR3 in DNA: TGTGCCAGCAGGTCCGGGACAGGGGGCTACAATGAGCAGTTCTTC. Translating gives CASRSGTGGYNEQFF.

The rearrangement joins TRBV5-1 to TRBJ2-3, with 9 bases identical to TRBD2. Per germline, CDR1 SGHRS and CDR2 YFSETQ. The CDR3 runs to 16 residues. Losses at the gene ends were 5 bases for V and 4 bases for J; bases not matched to a gene: 11. The CDR3 sequence is CASSPPVASGADTQYF. The CDR3 DNA follows: TGCGCCAGCAGTCCACCGGTGGCTAGCGGGGCAGATACGCAGTATTTT.

V and J are TRBV7-9 and TRBJ2-2; 8 nucleotides agree with TRBD2. J lost 6 bases, V lost 9 bases, and 3 bases had no gene match. This CDR3 has 12 amino acids. Germline loops: CDR1 SEHNR, CDR2 FQNEAQ (reference sequence). This chain's CDR3 is CARTGGAGELFF. The DNA for the CDR3 is TGTGCCAGGACCGGGGGGGCCGGGGAGCTGTTTTTT.

The rearrangement joins TRBV3-1 (or the pseudogene TRBV3-2) to TRBJ1-5; D possibly corresponds to TRBD1 (5 bases). The CDR3 runs 16 residues. Germline V gives CDR1 LGHDT, CDR2 YNNKEL (reference sequence). V lost 7 bases and J 1 base, leaving 17 bases between the germline ends. Here the CDR3 reads CASNLSRVKSNQPQHF. As DNA, the CDR3 is TGTGCCAGCAACCTATCCAGGGTAAAAAGCAATCAGCCCCAGCATTTT.

The rearrangement joins TRBV29-1 to TRBJ2-5, with a tentative D call TRBD2 (5 bases). V gave up 3 bases and J gave up 2 bases, with 7 bases separating them. The CDR3 sequence is 12 residues long. Looked up from germline, CDR1 is SQVTM and CDR2 is ANQGSEA. The CDR3 region has the DNA TGCAGCGTTGATCCGGGGCAAGAGACCCAGTACTTC. Encoded protein: CSVDPGQETQYF.

This clone was detected only a few times. The chain joins TRBV4-1 to TRBJ1-4; weak D call: TRBD1 (5 bases). CDR3 length: 14 residues. The V gene's germline CDR1 is MGHRA and CDR2 YSYEKL. The V end was cut by 4 bases, the J end by 5 bases, with 11 bases between. CDR3 protein: CASSRGPGNEKLFF. In DNA form, the CDR3 reads TGCGCCAGCAGCCGTGGGCCAGGGAATGAAAAACTGTTTTTT.

This clone was counted a few times. The chain uses TRBV9 and TRBJ2-2; 9 positions match TRBD2. The trim removed 2 bases at V and 6 bases at J, leaving 8 bases unmatched. The CDR3 extends over 16 amino acids. Looked up from germline, CDR1 is SGDLS and CDR2 is YYNGEE. The CDR3 spells CASSVSRGGLAGELFF. CDR3 coding DNA: TGTGCCAGCAGCGTCTCGCGGGGGGGCCTGGCCGGGGAGCTGTTTTTT.

The rearrangement joins TRBV4-1 to TRBJ1-5, with D possibly matching TRBD1 (5 bases). Trimming left V 2 bases short and J 4 bases short, with 12 bases between. The CDR3 totals 15 residues. The V gene's germline CDR1 is MGHRA and CDR2 YSYEKL. CDR3 amino acids: CASSQYRGENQPQHF. The CDR3 DNA is TGCGCCAGCAGCCAATATAGGGGTGAGAATCAGCCCCAGCATTTT.

A single count supports this clone. CDR3 sequence reads: CASSLDGVVGQPQHF. CDR3 coding DNA: TGTGCCAGCAGCTTAGACGGGGTTGTTGGTCAGCCCCAGCATTTT. The rearrangement joins TRBV11-2 to TRBJ1-5; D ambiguous. CDR1 is SGHAT, CDR2 FQNNGV, per germline. The V end lost 0 bases, the J end lost 6 bases, and 12 bases lay between the germline ends. This CDR3 comprises 15 residues.

The chain recombines TRBV7-8 with TRBJ2-3, with TRBD2 identical over 11 bases. Germline trimming cut 2 bases from V and 0 bases from J; bases unmatched to any gene: 10. CDR1 SGHVS and CDR2 FQNEAQ come from the germline V gene. The CDR3 has 19 amino acids. The CDR3: CASSLRGSGGAPSTDTQYF. The CDR3 DNA follows: TGTGCCAGCAGCTTAAGGGGTAGCGGGGGGGCCCCCAGCACAGATACGCAGTATTTT.

The table lists this clone with many counts. The rearrangement joins TRBV12-5 to TRBJ2-1; D call uncertain. Trimming shortened V by 3 bases and J by 3 bases, and 6 bases separated the two germline ends. Germline CDR1 is LGHNT and CDR2 is FRNRAP. The CDR3 spans 13 residues. This chain's CDR3 is CASGLTDYNEQFF. CDR3 DNA: TGTGCTAGTGGTTTAACTGACTACAATGAGCAGTTCTTC.